This record concerns one TCR beta chain sequence. Its binding antigen is unknown. Base qualities were left out, and no much larger clone turns up one base away. This sample is part of a study of OX40 agonist ivuxolimab in advanced cancers. For the study in its entirety: Ivuxolimab was a fully human IgG2 agonistic monoclonal antibody targeting the costimulatory receptor OX40 (CD134). Intravenous ivuxolimab was administered to patients every 2 weeks at six dose levels: 0.01, 0.1, 0.3, 1.5, 3 and 10 mg/kg. Among the approximately 50 dose-escalation patients, some 19 had hepatocellular carcinoma, 15 or so melanoma, 9 renal cell carcinoma and 9 head and neck cancer. In the dose-escalation cohort, approximately 82% of patients were male, and the mean age was approximately 60 years, with a range of about 20 to 79. The monotherapy dose-escalation portion (N of about 52 patients) of the phase I ivuxolimab trial is reported in the paper. Three dose-escalation patients achieved partial responses, one with hepatocellular carcinoma and two with cutaneous melanoma. The point of sequencing TCRbeta in the periphery was to test whether ivuxolimab changed TCR sequence diversity and drove clonal T-cell expansion. Patients were allowed to have had prior anti-PD-1, anti-PD-L1 or anti-CTLA-4 therapy, and approximately 37% of the dose-escalation patients had been treated with checkpoint inhibitors. The research as a whole found: At doses of 0.1 to 3.0 mg/kg, clonal expansion of both CD4+ and CD8+ T cells in blood was seen between baseline and week 6. In the 0.1-3.0 mg/kg groups, partial responders had among the lowest normalized peripheral clonal expansion, particularly in CD8+ T cells. After ivuxolimab, more expanded clones were found on average in CD8+ T cells than in CD4+ T cells. The antigen specificity of the clonally expanded peripheral T cells was not determined. Low levels of normalized T-cell clonal expansion were also shown by some nonresponding patients.

To sequence the TCRbeta CDR3 region, genomic DNA was isolated from the sorted cells. TCRbeta CDR3 regions were sequenced using the immunoSEQ Assay. Entries here come from immuneACCESS through TCRdb and include only in-frame sequences with V and J called. Some clones fail to appear in such tables; in the studies checked, an unresolved V gene covers under half of the shortfall, and the cause of the remainder is unknown. This sample is represented by 65,000 to 80,000 clones; 80% to 95% of them were singletons. The ten top clones hold approximately 0.48% of the sample. The trial excluded patients who had a history of autoimmune disease or were on systemic immunosuppression. Peripheral blood for TCR sequencing was collected from all dose cohorts at baseline, on cycle 4 day 1, and on cycle 7 day 1. Samples were obtained from an open-label, multicenter, first-in-human phase I dose-escalation trial of ivuxolimab. The trial enrolled adults with locally advanced or metastatic head and neck squamous cell, hepatocellular, melanoma or renal cell carcinoma. Before TCR sequencing, CD4+ T cells and CD8+ T cells were sorted from peripheral blood as separate populations.

The germline V gene encodes CDR1 LNHDA and CDR2 SQIVND (reference sequence). Its CDR3 holds 13 amino acids, cysteine through phenylalanine. Just CDR3 DNA is preserved here, 39 bases in frame from base 1. The V end gives up 6 bases and the J end 7 bases, leaving 6 bases in the junction not matched to a gene. The TCR was taken from an adult with an advanced solid tumor such as melanoma, head and neck, liver or kidney cancer. Sequences were derived from CD4+ or CD8+ T cells sorted from blood, sampled in a trial of the OX40 agonist ivuxolimab. Recombination joined TRBV19 with TRBJ1-2, and TRBD1 matches 9 of the central bases. The CDR3 protein: CASSLTGGGGYTF. The DNA reads as follows: TGTGCCAGTAGCCTGACAGGGGGAGGTGGCTACACCTTC.